This passage covers 32 T cell receptor beta chains from one sample sequenced in a study of post-analysis software for immune sequencing data (dated by TCRdb to the mid-2010s). The method was PCR. Sequenced on an Illumina HiSeq 2500. Unique molecular identifiers were incorporated into TCR beta cDNA libraries to reduce PCR and sequencing biases. The public reads were run again by TCRdb, first through fastp at Q25 and then through MiXCR, and only productive beta chains were kept. Under each unique CDR3 protein, matching rows form one entry showing the most common genes and DNA. This sample comprises 250,000 to 300,000 distinct CDR3 sequences, 36% of them detected only once. The ten largest clones take up around 5.2% of the sample. Broad study findings and their caveats: Patients showed significantly higher frequencies than controls for a handful of TRBV segments, among them TRBV5-6, TRBV5-1 and TRBV20-1.

Antigens for these TCRs are unknown. Source material: blood. These receptors came from a girl aged 5-17 years with multiple sclerosis.

This clonotype was found many times. The chain links TRBV5-1 to TRBJ2-3, with D tentatively TRBD1 (6 bases). This CDR3 region has 16 residues. The germline CDR1 and CDR2 sequences are SGHRS and YFSETQ. The ends were cut back, 0 bases at V and 2 bases at J, with 13 bases in the middle. The CDR3 sequence: CASSLAFGTTTDTQYF. For the CDR3, the DNA is TGCGCCAGCAGCTTGGCTTTCGGGACAACCACAGATACGCAGTATTTT.

In its sample, this clonotype was seen many times. V gene TRBV2 combines with J gene TRBJ2-1, with 15 bases identical to TRBD2. V lost 2 bases, J lost 6 bases, and 8 bases stayed unmatched. There are 18 residues in the CDR3. Germline lookup yields CDR1 SNHLY and CDR2 FYNNEI. In nucleotides, the CDR3 is TGTGCCAGCAGTGAATTAGGGACTAGCGGGAGGATGGTCAATGAGCAGTTCTTC. This sequence encodes CASSELGTSGRMVNEQFF.

The chain joins TRBV10-2 to TRBJ1-1; D call uncertain. V gave up 5 bases and J gave up 1 base, with 11 bases separating them. The CDR3 runs 14 residues. Germline assignment: CDR1 WSHSY and CDR2 SAAADI. CDR3 loop: CASSSDGPNTEAFF. The CDR3 bases are TGCGCCAGCAGTTCCGACGGGCCGAACACTGAAGCTTTCTTT.

In its sample, this clonotype was seen many times. The chain has TRBV5-4 and TRBJ2-5; D may be TRBD1 or TRBD2 (5 bases each). This CDR3 is built from 14 residues. Germline CDR1 is SGHNT and CDR2 is YYREEE (reference sequence). Trimming left V 4 bases short and J 3 bases short, with 13 bases between. Here the CDR3 reads CASSETGAKETQYF. The CDR3 nucleotides read TGTGCCAGCAGCGAGACCGGGGCGAAAGAGACCCAGTACTTC.

Many counts were recorded for this clonotype. This rearrangement joins TRBV5-1 to TRBJ2-5; 9 bases fit TRBD2. V lost 5 bases, J lost 1 base, and 6 bases stayed unmatched. From germline, CDR1 is SGHRS and CDR2 YFSETQ. The CDR3 totals 15 residues. CDR3 nucleotides: TGCGCCAGCAGAGGGAGCGGGGGGATCCAAGAGACCCAGTACTTC. Its translation: CASRGSGGIQETQYF.

Details on this clonotype: One end of the junction fails to match germline, which may point to a read error. The chain employs TRBV5-1 and TRBJ2-1, with 7 bases aligning to TRBD1. Germline assignment: CDR1 SGHRS and CDR2 YFSETQ. The CDR3 loop spans 15 amino acids. CDR3 nucleotides: TGCGCCAGCAACTCTACAGGGGAGCTCTACAATGGGCAGTTCTTC. It codes for CASNSTGELYNGQFF. The full variable domain, completed using reference TRBV5-1 and TRBJ2-1, is KAGVTQTPRYLIKTRGQQVTLSCSPISGHRSVSWYQQTPGQGLQFLFEYFSETQRNKGNFPGRFSGRQFSNSRSEMNVSTLELGDSALYLCASNSTGELYNGQFFGPGTRLTVL.

V and J are TRBV29-1 and TRBJ2-1; 7 bases match TRBD1. V gave up 5 bases and J gave up 3 bases; unmatched junction bases: 4. The CDR3 loop spans 13 amino acids. Per germline, CDR1 SQVTM and CDR2 ANQGSEA. The CDR3 reads CSVRGQVYNEQFF. CDR3 in DNA: TGCAGCGTTCGCGGACAGGTCTACAATGAGCAGTTCTTC.

This clonotype was counted a few times. V is TRBV14 and J is TRBJ1-1; D unresolved. The CDR3 has 13 amino acids. From germline, CDR1 is SGHDN and CDR2 FVKESK. Trimming stripped 0 bases from V and 3 bases from J, with 5 bases between. The CDR3 loop is CASSQEEYTEAFF. The DNA for the CDR3 is TGTGCCAGCAGCCAAGAAGAATACACTGAAGCTTTCTTT.

This clonotype was counted many times. The chain is built from TRBV6-5 and TRBJ2-5, with D possibly TRBD2 on 6 matching bases. This CDR3 contains 14 residues. Trimming took 6 bases from V and 1 from J, leaving 12 bases between them. Germline assignment: CDR1 MNHEY and CDR2 SVGAGI. CDR3 sequence: CASRQPGLQETQYF. CDR3 nucleotide sequence: TGTGCCAGCAGACAACCGGGACTCCAAGAGACCCAGTACTTC.

The table lists this clonotype with many counts. This chain joins TRBV10-3 and TRBJ2-1; D could derive from TRBD1 or TRBD2 (5 bases each). V shed 3 bases and J shed 10 bases, with 19 bases lying between them. Germline CDR1 ENHRY, CDR2 SYGVKD. There are 15 residues in the CDR3. CDR3 residues: CAISDPGTIYVEQFF. Written as DNA, the CDR3 is TGTGCCATCAGTGATCCCGGGACCATTTACGTGGAGCAGTTCTTC.

Remarks on this clonotype: A much more abundant neighbour one base away suggests this may be a read error. The chain has TRBV28 and TRBJ1-5, with D uncertain. The CDR3 is 13 residues long. CDR1 MDHEN and CDR2 SYDVKM come from the germline V gene. This CDR3 reads CTSSLQQRQPQHF. The CDR3 region has the DNA TGTACCAGCAGTTTACAGCAGAGGCAGCCCCAGCATTTT.

With respect to this clonotype: This clone may be a read error of a much larger clone one base away. J is TRBJ1-2 and V is TRBV29-1; D not certain. CDR3 size: 12 residues. V was pared by 2 bases and J by 6 bases, with 10 bases between. Germline CDR1 and CDR2: SQVTM and ANQGSEA. The CDR3 DNA sequence: TGCAGCGTTGAATGGGAGGTAGATGGCTACACCTTC. It yields the protein CSVEWEVDGYTF.

CDR3: CASSFRIAGGVETQYF. The CDR3 region has the DNA TGTGCCAGCAGCTTTCGAATAGCGGGAGGAGTGGAGACCCAGTACTTC. V and J are TRBV5-5 and TRBJ2-7; 10 bases are a match to TRBD2. The DNA end favors TRBJ2-5, so the J call may be wrong. The CDR3 sequence is 16 residues long. The germline V gene has CDR1 SGHKS and CDR2 YYEKEE (reference sequence).

This chain links TRBV6-5 with TRBJ2-5, with 9 positions matching TRBD1. CDR3 length equals 15 residues. CDR1 and CDR2 (germline): MNHEY, SVGAGI. V shed 4 bases and J 5 bases; nucleotides not matched to a gene: 8. CDR3 in amino acids: CASSLVGTGWETQYF. In DNA, the CDR3 is TGTGCCAGCAGTTTGGTCGGGACAGGGTGGGAGACCCAGTACTTC.

Comments on this clonotype: One junction end disagrees with the germline gene, perhaps due to a read error. The chain carries TRBV12-3 or TRBV12-4 and TRBJ1-1; D unresolved. This CDR3 has 10 amino acids. The CDR3 spells CAGSLSEAFF. The CDR3 region has the DNA TGTGCCGGCAGTTTGTCTGAAGCTTTCTTT.

This clonotype has just a few counts. This clone may be a read error of a much larger clone one base away. The chain joins TRBV14 to TRBJ1-6, with D uncertain. The CDR3 runs to 13 residues. Per germline, CDR1 SGHDN and CDR2 FVKESK. V was shortened by 1 base and J by 10 bases, with 8 bases between the two germline ends. The CDR3 bases are TGTGCCAGCAGCCAAGCTCAGAGATCACCCCTCCACTTT. It translates to CASSQAQRSPLHF.

This clonotype showed up many times. V usage is TRBV18 and J usage is TRBJ2-1; weak D call: TRBD2 (6 bases). Trimming removed 4 bases from V and 6 bases from J, with 19 bases in between. The CDR3 has 16 residues. Germline CDR1 is KGHSH and CDR2 is LQKENI. CDR3 DNA: TGTGCCAGCTCACGGAATAGCGGCCCCACCGGCAATGAGCAGTTCTTC. Translation gives CASSRNSGPTGNEQFF.

The chain links TRBV7-2 to TRBJ2-1; 9 bases match TRBD2. CDR1 and CDR2 (germline): SGHTA, FQGNSA. V gave up 6 bases and J gave up 4 bases; unmatched junction bases: 7. The CDR3 is made up of 15 amino acids. The chain's CDR3 is CASSPSGTVYNEQFF. The CDR3 DNA sequence: TGTGCCAGCAGTCCTAGCGGGACTGTTTACAATGAGCAGTTCTTC.

The rearrangement joins TRBV7-9 to TRBJ1-4; TRBD1 matches 8 bases. V trimming: 5 bases; J trimming: 2 bases; junction bases outside the gene matches: 7. Looked up from germline, CDR1 is SEHNR and CDR2 is FQNEAQ (reference sequence). The CDR3 length is 16 residues. The DNA for the CDR3 is TGTGCCAGCAGCCACCGTAGACAGGGGACTAATGAAAAACTGTTTTTT. As protein: CASSHRRQGTNEKLFF.

The rearrangement joins TRBV28 to TRBJ2-7; no clear D. This CDR3 comprises 12 residues. V was pared by 3 bases and J by 3 bases, with 6 bases between. CDR1 is MDHEN, CDR2 SYDVKM, per germline. The CDR3 loop is CASSFNNYEQYF. The DNA of the CDR3 is TGTGCCAGCAGTTTTAACAACTACGAGCAGTACTTC.

This clonotype was observed at least ten times. V gene TRBV20-1 combines with J gene TRBJ2-7; D not certain. The germline V gene has CDR1 DFQATT and CDR2 SNEGSKA (reference sequence). The CDR3 loop spans 11 amino acids. In DNA form, the CDR3 reads TGCAGCGCGAAAGGAGACTACGAGCAGTACTTC. Translating it yields CSAKGDYEQYF.

This clonotype showed up just once. Sequence at one end of the junction differs from germline and may be a read error. The CDR3 reads CGSNQDPGTPNNEQFF. DNA for the CDR3: TGTGGCAGCAACCAAGATCCAGGGACACCCAACAATGAGCAGTTCTTC. The chain carries TRBV4-2 and TRBJ2-1, with D perhaps TRBD1 (6 bases). This CDR3 contains 16 residues. The V gene's germline CDR1 is LGHNA and CDR2 YNFKEQ.

This clonotype was observed a handful of times. The CDR3 nucleotides read TGCAGTGCCACCGTTGGGAGGTTCACTGAAGCTTTCTTT. It specifies CSATVGRFTEAFF. The chain carries TRBV20-1 and TRBJ1-1; unclear D gene. Germline V gene sequence: CDR1 DFQATT, CDR2 SNEGSKA (reference sequence). CDR3 length: 13 residues. Trimming left V 6 bases short and J 4 bases short, with 15 bases between.

This clonotype was found many times. V and J are TRBV19 and TRBJ2-5, with a possible D match to TRBD1 (6 bases). Trimming pared 6 bases from V and 4 bases from J, leaving 6 bases between. The CDR3 extends over 11 amino acids. Germline V gene sequence: CDR1 LNHDA, CDR2 SQIVND (reference sequence). CDR3 amino acids: CASRGGETQYF. CDR3 sequence (DNA): TGTGCCAGTAGAGGGGGAGAGACCCAGTACTTC.

V gene TRBV2 combines with J gene TRBJ1-5, with no clear D. The germline gives CDR1 SNHLY, CDR2 FYNNEI. Trimming pared 5 bases from V and 3 bases from J, leaving 8 bases between. The CDR3 is 13 residues long. The CDR3 DNA sequence: TGTGCCAGCAGTTCAGGATACAATCAGCCCCAGCATTTT. Translating gives CASSSGYNQPQHF. The full variable domain, rest sourced from reference TRBV2 and TRBJ1-5, is EPEVTQTPSHQVTQMGQEVILRCVPISNHLYFYWYRQILGQKVEFLVSFYNNEISEKSEIFDDQFSVERPDGSNFTLKIRSTKLEDSAMYFCASSSGYNQPQHFGDGTRLSIL.

This clonotype occurred a few times. This chain joins TRBV25-1 and TRBJ2-7; possible D gene TRBD2, 5 bases. TRBJ2-5 matches the DNA end more closely, so the J call is doubtful. CDR1 MGHDK and CDR2 SYGVNS come from the germline V gene. The CDR3 consists of 15 residues. CDR3 in DNA: TGTGCCAGCAGTGACGGACTTGCGGTGCGGGAGACCCAGTACTTC. It encodes CASSDGLAVRETQYF.

This chain connects TRBV3-1 to TRBJ1-4; no clear D gene. Per germline, CDR1 LGHDT and CDR2 YNNKEL (reference sequence). CDR3 length equals 14 residues. V was clipped by 1 base and J by 8 bases, with 11 bases between them. The CDR3 coding sequence is TGTGCCAGCAGCCAAGGCGGCAGGTCGGAAAAACTGTTTTTT. It codes for CASSQGGRSEKLFF.

V usage is TRBV5-5 and J usage is TRBJ2-7, with TRBD1 matching over 8 bases. CDR1 and CDR2 from the germline V gene are SGHKS and YYEKEE (reference sequence). This CDR3 region has 16 residues. Trimming took 4 bases from V and 3 from J; bases not matched to a gene: 12. The CDR3 bases are TGTGCCAGCAGCCCTACCGGGACAGGCACAATCTACGAGCAGTACTTC. Amino acid sequence: CASSPTGTGTIYEQYF.

The table lists this clonotype with many counts. V usage is TRBV28 and J usage is TRBJ2-1; D might be TRBD2 (6 bases). The CDR3 is made up of 14 amino acids. The V and J ends lost 10 bases and 2 bases respectively, with 15 bases between them. Germline V gives CDR1 MDHEN, CDR2 SYDVKM. CDR3 residues: CATRLAKAYNEQFF. CDR3 DNA: TGTGCCACTCGCCTAGCGAAGGCCTACAATGAGCAGTTCTTC. The complete variable domain, with remaining parts taken from reference TRBV28 and TRBJ2-1, reads DVKVTQSSRYLVKRTGEKVFLECVQDMDHENMFWYRQDPGLGLRLIYFSYDVKMKEKGDIPEGYSVSREKKERFSLILESASTNQTSMYLCATRLAKAYNEQFFGPGTRLTVL.

This clonotype was seen ten or more times. The CDR3 here is CASSPGTSAYNEQFF. Here the CDR3 DNA reads TGTGCCAGCAGTCCCGGGACTAGCGCCTACAATGAGCAGTTCTTC. The V call is TRBV7-2, the J call TRBJ2-1; 10 positions agree with TRBD2. The J segment lost 2 bases and the V segment lost 6 bases, leaving 4 bases of the junction unmatched. The CDR3 contains 15 residues. Germline loops: CDR1 SGHTA, CDR2 FQGNSA.

This clonotype was counted only a few times. This sequence joins TRBV12-3 or TRBV12-4 and TRBJ1-4; D unresolved. The CDR3 covers 15 residues. Trimming stripped 5 bases from V and 8 bases from J, with 18 bases between. The CDR3 here is CASSQSGPRQEKLFF. The CDR3 region has the DNA TGTGCCAGCAGTCAATCCGGGCCTAGGCAAGAAAAACTGTTTTTT.

This clonotype turned up a few times. This chain uses TRBV29-1 with TRBJ1-5, with D perhaps matching TRBD1 (6 bases). The V end lost 5 bases, the J end lost 2 bases, and 13 bases lay between the germline ends. The CDR3 is 14 residues long. The germline CDR1 and CDR2 sequences are SQVTM and ANQGSEA. The CDR3 DNA is TGCAGCGTTATAACAGGGCGAGGCAATCAGCCCCAGCATTTT. Protein sequence: CSVITGRGNQPQHF.